The clone carrying this TCR beta chain was seen a few times. The sample belongs to a study of human T cells and chemical hapten exposure. Time point given: pre-sensitization, week 0. Treatment denoted: therapeutic diphenylcyclopropenone sensitization with weekly scalp DPC. Unfractionated whole blood was the source of the extracted total RNA. The CDR3 contains 17 residues. Germline V gene sequence: CDR1 SGHVS, CDR2 FNYEAQ. The ends lost 2 bases at V and 4 bases at J; junction bases unmatched: 8. Authors' processing steps: From about 22,000 to 700,000 TCRs were found per sample, with a median of approximately 96,000. MiXCR, applied by TCRdb to the RACE reads, yields one record per CDR3 protein. These V and J calls derive from TCRdb rather than the authors' analysis. The table has approximately 100,000 distinct CDR3 sequences, roughly an eighth seen once.

This TCR came from a woman aged 45 to 65 with alopecia areata. Some clones in this sample may be carry-over from other donors' samples. The V gene is TRBV7-6, the J gene TRBJ1-6; 7 positions agree with TRBD1. Sequences were derived from whole blood, sampled in connection with sensitization to the hapten diphenylcyclopropenone (DPC). The CDR3 DNA reads TGTGCCAGCAGCTTATCCGAGGGGGCCTCATATAATTCACCCCTCCACTTT. Residues: CASSLSEGASYNSPLHF.